This TCR beta chain was observed in a study of T cell responses to AZD1222 COVID-19 vaccine. Comments on this clone: Its antigen remains unknown.

Libraries were prepared by immunoSEQ multiplex PCR; TCRdb keeps only in-frame clonotypes and omits some of them. Here the sample spans around 130,000 clones, more than 85% being singletons. The germline gives CDR1 KGHSH, CDR2 LQKENI. V was clipped by 5 bases and J by 0 bases; unmatched bases: 7. CDR3 length: 17 residues. Overall study results and limits: Within unmutated variant regions lay the reported targets of nearly half of spike-specific TCRs. Among those given AZD1222, only five or six were seropositive at baseline. Repertoire sampling occurred only after the peak T cell response.

The sample in question was peripheral blood, obtained on day 0 of AZD1222 vaccination. The chain joins TRBV18 to TRBJ2-7; 13 bases agree with TRBD2. The receptor was derived from an adult in good health. The CDR3 protein is CASSSTGTSGVSYEQYF. CDR3 DNA sequence: TGTGCCAGCTCATCGACCGGGACTAGCGGGGTCTCCTACGAGCAGTACTTC. Variable domain in full (rest from reference TRBV18 and TRBJ2-7): NAGVMQNPRHLVRRRGQEARLRCSPMKGHSHVYWYRQLPEEGLKFMVYLQKENIIDESGMPKERFSAEFPKEGPSILRIQQVVRGDSAAYFCASSSTGTSGVSYEQYFGPGTRLTVT.